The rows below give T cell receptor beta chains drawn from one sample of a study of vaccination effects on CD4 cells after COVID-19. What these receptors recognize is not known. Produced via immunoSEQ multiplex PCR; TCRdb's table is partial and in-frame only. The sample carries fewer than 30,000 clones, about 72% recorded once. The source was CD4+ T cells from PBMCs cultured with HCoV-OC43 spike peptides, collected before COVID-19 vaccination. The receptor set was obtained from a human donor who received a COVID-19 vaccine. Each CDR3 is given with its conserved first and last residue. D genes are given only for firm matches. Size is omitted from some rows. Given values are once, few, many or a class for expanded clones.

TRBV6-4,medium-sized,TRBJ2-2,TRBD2,TGTGCCAGCAAGACGCTAGCGGGAGACACCGGGGAGCTGTTTTTT,CASKTLAGDTGELFF
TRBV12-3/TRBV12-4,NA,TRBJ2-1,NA,TGTGCCAGTGACAGTACCCTTTCGAATGAGCAGTTCTTC,CASDSTLSNEQFF
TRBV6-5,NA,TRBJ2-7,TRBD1,TGTGCCAGCAGCGACAGGGGAGGTGAGCAGTACTTC,CASSDRGGEQYF
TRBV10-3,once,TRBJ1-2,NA,TGTGCCATCAATGGGAGGGGGTCTAACTATGGCTACACCTTC,CAINGRGSNYGYTF
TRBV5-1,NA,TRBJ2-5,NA,TGCGCCAGCAGCTCAGGACAGCAAGAGACCCAGTACTTC,CASSSGQQETQYF
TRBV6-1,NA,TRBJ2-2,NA,TGTGCCAGCAGTGATGGGAGCACCGGGGAGCTGTTTTTT,CASSDGSTGELFF
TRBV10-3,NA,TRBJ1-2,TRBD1,TGTGCCATCAGTGGGGACAGATCCTATGGCTACACCTTC,CAISGDRSYGYTF
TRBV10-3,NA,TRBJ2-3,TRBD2,TGTGCCATCAATAATCAACCCATAGCGGGAGGGCGGTATTTT,CAINNQPIAGGRYF
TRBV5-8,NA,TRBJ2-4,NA,TGTGCCAGCAGCGATAGCACCATTCAGTACTTC,CASSDSTIQYF
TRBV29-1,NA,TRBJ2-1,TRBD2,TGCAGCGTTGAGCAAAGTGGAGCCCCGGGGGGGAGAAGCAATGAGCAGTTCTTC,CSVEQSGAPGGRSNEQFF
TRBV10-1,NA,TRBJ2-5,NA,TGCGCCAGCAGTGAGTCGCAGTTTGGGGGGCAAGAGACCCAGTACTTC,CASSESQFGGQETQYF
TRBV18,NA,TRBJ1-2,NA,TGTGCCAGCTCCCTGGGGGAAGAAGATGGCTACACCTTC,CASSLGEEDGYTF
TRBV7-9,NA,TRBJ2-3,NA,TGTGCCAGCAGCTCGCCGAATGAGGATACGCAGTATTTT,CASSSPNEDTQYF
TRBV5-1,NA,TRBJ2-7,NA,TGCGCCAGCAGCCAGGACATGAGCTCCTACGAGCAGTACTTC,CASSQDMSSYEQYF
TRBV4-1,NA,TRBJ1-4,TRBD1,TGCGCCAGCAGCCTCCAAGATATATGGACAGGGAATGAAAAACTGTTTTTT,CASSLQDIWTGNEKLFF